What follows are 23 T cell receptor beta chains derived from one specimen sequenced in a study of T cells in Graves' hyperthyroidism and ophthalmopathy. RNA transcripts yielded amplified TCR beta CDR3 regions. The HTBI primer set was used in a first-round RT-PCR of the TCR CDR3. One entry per CDR3 protein, called by TCRdb with MiXCR from the multiplex PCR reads. The profile shows a few hundred thousand distinct CDR3 sequences, 15% to 18% of them singletons. The sample consisted of blood. The receptors come from a woman aged 30 to 39 with Graves' hyperthyroidism.

The genes are TRBV10-1 and TRBJ2-7, with 7 nucleotides matching TRBD1. The CDR3 contains 14 residues. The ends lost 2 bases at V and 2 bases at J; junction bases unmatched: 3. In germline, CDR1 is WNHNN, CDR2 SYGVQD (reference sequence). In DNA form, the CDR3 reads TGCGCCAGCAGTGAGGACGACAGGGCCTACGAGCAGTACTTC. This encodes CASSEDDRAYEQYF.

The table lists this clonotype with many counts. DNA of the CDR3: TGTGCCTGGAGTGTCCAGATGACCCCCATGAACACTGAAGCTTTCTTT. Amino acid sequence: CAWSVQMTPMNTEAFF. The J gene is TRBJ1-1, the V gene TRBV30; no reliable D call. CDR1 GTSNPN and CDR2 SVGIG come from the germline V gene (reference sequence). This CDR3 has 16 residues. V was shortened by 0 bases and J by 0 bases, with 14 bases between the two germline ends.

The chain has TRBV18 and TRBJ1-6, with 7 bases identical to TRBD1. V gave up 3 bases and J gave up 7 bases; unmatched junction bases: 12. Germline assignment: CDR1 KGHSH and CDR2 LQKENI. The CDR3 has 17 residues. The CDR3 DNA follows: TGTGCCAGCTCACCTCCGAGAGGGGGCTTTCGGAATTCACCCCTCCACTTT. Translated, it gives CASSPPRGGFRNSPLHF.

This clonotype was counted ten times or more. The chain has TRBV5-1 and TRBJ2-1, with a weak D call TRBD1 (6 bases). CDR3 length: 15 amino acids. Germline CDR1 is SGHRS and CDR2 is YFSETQ. Between the trimmed V and J ends, which lost 5 bases and 4 bases, there was a span of 16 bases. The CDR3 nucleotides are TGCGCCAGCAGTTTACCTGGACAGCCGTACAATGAGCAGTTCTTC. This sequence encodes CASSLPGQPYNEQFF.

This clonotype was seen ten or more times. The V gene is TRBV20-1, the J gene TRBJ2-1, with D hard to call. The V and J ends lost 3 bases and 3 bases respectively, with 18 bases between them. Germline V gene sequence: CDR1 DFQATT, CDR2 SNEGSKA (reference sequence). The CDR3 extends over 16 amino acids. This CDR3 reads CSASGNLRAVYNEQFF. DNA for the CDR3: TGCAGTGCTAGTGGTAACCTCCGAGCTGTCTACAATGAGCAGTTCTTC.

This clonotype came up many times. This chain links TRBV12-3 or TRBV12-4 with TRBJ2-5, with no clear D. V was trimmed by 5 bases and J by 0 bases, leaving 16 bases between them. This CDR3 has 16 amino acids. CDR3 protein: CASSPPHGRYQETQYF. As DNA, the CDR3 is TGTGCCAGCAGTCCCCCCCACGGACGGTACCAAGAGACCCAGTACTTC.

In its sample, this clonotype was seen many times. This chain connects TRBV7-3 to TRBJ2-1, with D uncertain. The CDR3 extends over 14 amino acids. V was trimmed by 5 bases and J by 2 bases, leaving 10 bases between them. Germline CDR1 SGHTA, CDR2 FQGTGA. The CDR3 loop reads CASSPGQTYNEQFF. As DNA, the CDR3 is TGTGCCAGCAGCCCCGGGCAAACCTACAATGAGCAGTTCTTC.

This chain links TRBV20-1 with TRBJ2-7; possible D gene TRBD2, 5 bases. Germline V CDR1 and CDR2: DFQATT, SNEGSKA (reference sequence). The CDR3 is 12 amino acids. Trimming pared 4 bases from V and 3 bases from J, leaving 10 bases between. The CDR3 protein is CSATWENYEQYF. The CDR3 nucleotides read TGCAGTGCTACATGGGAGAACTACGAGCAGTACTTC.

This clonotype was detected only a few times. This chain connects TRBV24-1 to TRBJ2-1; D uncertain. V lost 2 bases, J lost 8 bases, and 9 bases lay in between. Germline values: CDR1 KGHDR, CDR2 SFDVKD. This CDR3 has 13 residues. The CDR3 DNA follows: TGTGCCACCAGTGATTCCACTCGGGATGAGCAGTTCTTC. It encodes CATSDSTRDEQFF.

The chain links TRBV27 to TRBJ1-1; 8 bases agree with TRBD1. The CDR3 extends over 14 amino acids. V lost 4 bases, J lost 7 bases, and 8 bases stayed unmatched. CDR1 is MNHEY and CDR2 is SMNVEV in the germline V gene (reference sequence). Here the CDR3 DNA reads TGTGCCAGCAGTTCGCCGGGACAGGTCCTTGAAGCTTTCTTT. Its translation is CASSSPGQVLEAFF.

This clonotype has at least ten counts. The chain is built from TRBV7-9 and TRBJ1-1, with 7 bases identical to TRBD1. CDR1 and CDR2 (germline): SEHNR, FQNEAQ (reference sequence). This CDR3 has 14 residues. The V segment lost 6 bases and the J segment 4 bases; nucleotides outside the gene matches: 8. CDR3 protein: CASRSQGSGTEAFF. CDR3 sequence (DNA): TGTGCCAGCAGGTCACAGGGGTCGGGCACTGAAGCTTTCTTT. Drawing the rest from reference TRBV7-9 and TRBJ1-1, the complete variable domain is DTGVSQNPRHKITKRGQNVTFRCDPISEHNRLYWYRQTLGQGPEFLTYFQNEAQLEKSRLLSDRFSAERPKGSFSTLEIQRTEQGDSAMYLCASRSQGSGTEAFFGQGTRLTVV.

The sample holds many counts of this clonotype. The J gene is TRBJ2-3, the V gene TRBV20-1, with D hard to call. Germline CDR1 DFQATT, CDR2 SNEGSKA (reference sequence). The CDR3 contains 11 residues. V lost 2 bases, J lost 5 bases, and 5 bases lay in between. CDR3 sequence (DNA): TGCAGTGCTAGAACCTTAGATACGCAGTATTTT. Protein sequence: CSARTLDTQYF.

This clonotype was detected a few times. V is TRBV12-3 or TRBV12-4 and J is TRBJ1-2; possibly TRBD1 for D (6 bases). The germline V and J ends were trimmed by 7 bases and 4 bases, with 13 bases remaining between them. The CDR3 length is 13 residues. In nucleotides, the CDR3 is TGTGCCAGCAAAGGGGGGGCGGGCTATGGCTACACCTTC. Encoded protein: CASKGGAGYGYTF.

This chain links TRBV27 with TRBJ2-2; 13 bases align to TRBD2. Germline CDR1 reads MNHEY; CDR2 reads SMNVEV (reference sequence). The CDR3 totals 17 residues. V lost 5 bases, J lost 4 bases, and 7 bases stayed unmatched. CDR3 region: CASSKTSGRIVTGELFF. CDR3 sequence (DNA): TGTGCCAGCAGTAAGACTAGCGGGAGGATTGTCACCGGGGAGCTGTTTTTT.

This clonotype was observed a handful of times. The gene calls are TRBV30 and TRBJ2-1; 10 bases are a match to TRBD2. The germline CDR1 and CDR2 sequences are GTSNPN and SVGIG (reference sequence). The J segment lost 8 bases and the V segment lost 8 bases, leaving 9 bases of the junction unmatched. CDR3 size: 13 residues. As DNA, the CDR3 is TGTGCCCGGACTGGGACTAGCGCGTATGAGCAGTTCTTC. Translated: CARTGTSAYEQFF.

This clonotype was found many times. J is TRBJ2-7 and V is TRBV20-1; D is possibly TRBD1 or TRBD2 (5 bases each). Germline-derived CDR1 and CDR2 are DFQATT and SNEGSKA (reference sequence). The CDR3 is made up of 13 amino acids. Deletions cut 0 bases from V and 5 bases from J, with 11 bases between. CDR3 amino acids: CSAREGVVNEQYF. In DNA, the CDR3 is TGCAGTGCTAGAGAGGGGGTGGTCAACGAGCAGTACTTC.

This clonotype was seen at least ten times. The genes are TRBV30 and TRBJ2-7; D call uncertain. The germline CDR1 and CDR2 sequences are GTSNPN and SVGIG (reference sequence). This CDR3 is 14 amino acids long. Between the trimmed V and J ends, which lost 2 bases and 1 base, there was a span of 12 bases. Here the CDR3 reads CAWSKYVGSYEQYF. The CDR3 DNA is TGTGCCTGGAGTAAATACGTCGGTTCCTACGAGCAGTACTTC.

A note on this clonotype: This may come from a read error, since a much larger clone is one base off. The chain combines TRBV7-9 with TRBJ2-7; 10 bases fit TRBD2. The length of the CDR3 is 15 residues. The germline gives CDR1 SEHNR, CDR2 FQNEAQ (reference sequence). The CDR3 reads CAGSVRTSGSYEQYF. CDR3 bases: TGTGCCGGCAGCGTACGGACTAGCGGATCCTACGAGCAGTACTTC.

This clonotype was seen more than once but under ten times. This sequence joins TRBV30 and TRBJ1-2; D call uncertain. The CDR3 contains 14 residues. V was clipped by 3 bases and J by 0 bases, with 11 bases between them. Germline V lookup: CDR1 GTSNPN, CDR2 SVGIG (reference sequence). The DNA of the CDR3 is TGTGCCTGGAGCCCCAGGAGAGCTAACTATGGCTACACCTTC. Its translation is CAWSPRRANYGYTF.

Worth noting for this clonotype: The junction differs from germline at one of its ends, possibly a read error. This chain links TRBV27 with TRBJ2-2; D may be TRBD2 (6 bases). The CDR3 spans 14 residues. CDR1 MNHEY and CDR2 SMNVEV come from the germline V gene (reference sequence). The CDR3 region has the DNA TGTGCCAGCAGTTTAGGCGGGAACGCCGGGGAGCTGTTTTTT. Residues: CASSLGGNAGELFF.

J is TRBJ1-1 and V is TRBV24-1, with D hard to call. The CDR3 is made up of 11 amino acids. Per germline, CDR1 KGHDR and CDR2 SFDVKD. V shed 3 bases and J shed 13 bases, with 11 bases lying between them. Written as DNA, the CDR3 is TGTGCCACCAGTGATACCCAAGCTGGTTTCTTT. Residues: CATSDTQAGFF.

This clonotype was counted many times. The chain couples TRBV7-9 to TRBJ1-2; D perhaps matches TRBD1 (5 bases). V lost 1 base, J lost 2 bases, and 11 bases lay in between. CDR3 size: 15 residues. Germline assignment: CDR1 SEHNR and CDR2 FQNEAQ (reference sequence). CDR3 DNA: TGTGCCAGCAGCTTAGGGGGACCCGGGAACTATGGCTACACCTTC. Translation: CASSLGGPGNYGYTF.

This chain connects TRBV18 to TRBJ1-2; the D gene is possibly TRBD1 (5 bases). The CDR3 spans 14 residues. Germline lookup yields CDR1 KGHSH and CDR2 LQKENI. V was clipped by 3 bases and J by 6 bases, with 14 bases between them. DNA for the CDR3: TGTGCCAGCTCACCGGGACGTGGTCTCCATGGCTACACCTTC. Its protein is CASSPGRGLHGYTF.